This T cell receptor beta chain is from a study of blood T cell repertoires in COVID-19. Study-wide context: The samples span acute and convalescent COVID-19 from the United States, Italy and Spain. Nucleic acid was either cDNA or gDNA, and it came from T cells, B-cell-depleted T cells, or PBMCs.

J lost 0 bases, V lost 11 bases, and 6 bases had no gene match. The CDR3 contains 15 residues. CDR1 and CDR2 from the germline V gene are MNHEY and SVGAGI. Methods used by the authors: Quantification of nucleated cells was approximated via reference gene primer amplification. TCRdb keeps only in-frame clones here, not all; method: immunoSEQ multiplex PCR. V and J calls and clone size are copied from that table; D and trimming were computed from the DNA. The data show fewer than 200,000 clones, approximately 79% seen once. The rearrangement links TRBV6-5 to TRBJ2-6; 8 positions agree with TRBD1. The TCR was taken from a woman in her 70s with acute or convalescent COVID-19. The sequenced sample was peripheral blood. CDR3 sequence (DNA): TGTGCCGCCCAGGGGGCTAACTCTGGGGCCAACGTCCTGACTTTC. Amino acids: CAAQGANSGANVLTF.